This T cell receptor beta chain was sequenced for a study of OX40 agonist ivuxolimab in advanced cancers. Deletions cut 0 bases from V and 8 bases from J, with 8 bases between. The germline V gene encodes CDR1 GTSNPN and CDR2 SVGIG (reference sequence). The length of the CDR3 is 12 residues. Here immunoSEQ multiplex PCR was the method, and the copy in TCRdb shows in-frame clones only, minus some. The sample holds 60,000 to 80,000 clones, over 70% seen once. This chain connects TRBV30 to TRBJ2-1; D might be TRBD2 (5 bases). This TCR was recovered from an adult with an advanced solid tumor such as melanoma, head and neck, liver or kidney cancer. The sample in question was CD4+ or CD8+ T cells sorted from blood, obtained in a trial of the OX40 agonist ivuxolimab. The CDR3 spells CAWSVMRDEQFF. The CDR3 nucleotides read TGTGCCTGGAGTGTAATGAGGGATGAGCAGTTCTTC.